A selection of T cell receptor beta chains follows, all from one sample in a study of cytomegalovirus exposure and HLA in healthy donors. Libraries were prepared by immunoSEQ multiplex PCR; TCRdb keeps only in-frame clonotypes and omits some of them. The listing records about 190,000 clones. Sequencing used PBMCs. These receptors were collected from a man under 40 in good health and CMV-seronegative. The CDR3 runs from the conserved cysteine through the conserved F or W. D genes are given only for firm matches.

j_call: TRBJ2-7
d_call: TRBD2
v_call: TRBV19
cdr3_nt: TGTGCCAGTATGGGACTAGCGGGAGGAAGGTCGGGCGAGCAGTACTTC
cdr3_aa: CASMGLAGGRSGEQYF

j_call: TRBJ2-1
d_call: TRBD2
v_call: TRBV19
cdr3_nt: TGTGCCAGTGCTAATCAGGGGACTAGCGGGAGGGGAAACAATGAGCAGTTCTTC
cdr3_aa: CASANQGTSGRGNNEQFF

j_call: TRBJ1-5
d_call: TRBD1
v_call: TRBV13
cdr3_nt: TGTGCCAGCAGCTTAGGCGGACAGGGGGCGAATCAGCCCCAGCATTTT
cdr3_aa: CASSLGGQGANQPQHF

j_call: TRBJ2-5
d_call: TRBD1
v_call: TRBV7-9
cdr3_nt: TGTGCCAGCAGCTTAGACGCGACAGGGGTTCAGTCGAAGACCCAGTACTTC
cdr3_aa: CASSLDATGVQSKTQYF

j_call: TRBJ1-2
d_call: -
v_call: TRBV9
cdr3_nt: TGTGCCAGCAGCGTTAGTAGATATGGCTACACCTTC
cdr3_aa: CASSVSRYGYTF

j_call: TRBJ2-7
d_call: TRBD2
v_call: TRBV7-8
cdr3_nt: TGTGCCAGCAGCAGAGCGGGGGGTAATTCCTACGAGCAGTACTTC
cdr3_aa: CASSRAGGNSYEQYF

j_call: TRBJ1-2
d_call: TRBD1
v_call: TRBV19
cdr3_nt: TGTGCCAGTAGTCCCAACCCCCTACAGGGGGCGCGAAGGCCTGGCTACACCTTC
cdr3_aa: CASSPNPLQGARRPGYTF

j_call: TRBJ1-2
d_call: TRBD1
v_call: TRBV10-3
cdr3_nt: TGTGCCACCAGAGGACAGGGAATCGGCTACACCTTC
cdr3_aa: CATRGQGIGYTF

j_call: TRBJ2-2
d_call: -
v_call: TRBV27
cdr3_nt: TGTGCCAGCAGAACAGGGGAGGTCACCGGGGAGCTGTTTTTT
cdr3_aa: CASRTGEVTGELFF

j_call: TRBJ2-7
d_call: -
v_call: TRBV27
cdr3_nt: TGTGCCAGCAGTGCGCCCGCAGGAACTGGGTCCTACGAGCAGTACTTC
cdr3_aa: CASSAPAGTGSYEQYF

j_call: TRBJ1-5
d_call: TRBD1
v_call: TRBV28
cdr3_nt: TGTGCCAGCAGTTTAAGGGACAGAAGTGATTTT
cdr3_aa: CASSLRDRSDF

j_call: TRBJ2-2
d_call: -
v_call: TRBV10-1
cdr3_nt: TGCGCCAGCAGTGAGTCAATGGGAGCGAATCGCGGGGAGCTGTTTTTT
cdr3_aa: CASSESMGANRGELFF

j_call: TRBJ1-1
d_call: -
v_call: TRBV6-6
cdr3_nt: TGTGCCAGCAGCCAGCAGGGGAGAAGTGACACTGAAGCTTTCTTT
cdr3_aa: CASSQQGRSDTEAFF

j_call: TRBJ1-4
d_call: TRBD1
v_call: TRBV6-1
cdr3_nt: TGTGCCAGCAGGACGGGACAGAATAATGAAAAACTGTTTTTT
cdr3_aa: CASRTGQNNEKLFF

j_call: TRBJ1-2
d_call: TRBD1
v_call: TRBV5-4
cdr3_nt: TGTGCCAGCAGCGGGACAGGGGGCGGGTATGGCTACACCTTC
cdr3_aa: CASSGTGGGYGYTF

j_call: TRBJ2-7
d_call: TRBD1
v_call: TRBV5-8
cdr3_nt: TGTGCCAGCAGCCCACGGACAGGGTCTATCGAGCAGTACTTC
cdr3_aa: CASSPRTGSIEQYF

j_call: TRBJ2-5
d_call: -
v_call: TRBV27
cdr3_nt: TGTGCCAGCAGCCAGAGGGAGGCAGAGACCCAGCACTTC
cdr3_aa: CASSQREAETQHF

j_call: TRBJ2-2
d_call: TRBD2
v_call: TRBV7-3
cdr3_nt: TGTGCCAGCAGCTCCAAAGCGGGAACCGGGGAGCTGTTTTTT
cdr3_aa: CASSSKAGTGELFF

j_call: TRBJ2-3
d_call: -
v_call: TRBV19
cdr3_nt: TGTGCCAGTAGTATTCCCGGGGGAGGCACAGATACGCAGTATTTT
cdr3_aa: CASSIPGGGTDTQYF

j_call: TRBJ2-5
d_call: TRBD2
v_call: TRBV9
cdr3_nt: TGTGCCAGCAGCCCGGGCGGGAGGGCCAGTAGAGAGACCCAGTACTTC
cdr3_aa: CASSPGGRASRETQYF

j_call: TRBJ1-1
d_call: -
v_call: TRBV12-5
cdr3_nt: TGTGCTAGTGGCCGCCATGAGGGCACTGAAGCTTTCTTT
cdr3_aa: CASGRHEGTEAFF

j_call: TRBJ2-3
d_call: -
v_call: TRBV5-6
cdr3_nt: TGTGCCAGCAGCTTGGACAGATCAGATACGCAGTATTTT
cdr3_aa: CASSLDRSDTQYF

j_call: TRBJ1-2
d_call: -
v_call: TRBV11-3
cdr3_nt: TGTGCCAGCAGCCCACAGGGATACGGCCATGGCTACACCTTC
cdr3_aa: CASSPQGYGHGYTF

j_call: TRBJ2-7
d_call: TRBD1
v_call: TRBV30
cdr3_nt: TGTGCCTGGAGCCGGGACAGGGGATACGAGCAGTACTTC
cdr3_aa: CAWSRDRGYEQYF

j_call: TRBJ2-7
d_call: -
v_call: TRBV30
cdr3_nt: TGTGCCTACCGACAGGGAGGCGAATCCTACGAGCAGTACTTC
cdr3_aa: CAYRQGGESYEQYF

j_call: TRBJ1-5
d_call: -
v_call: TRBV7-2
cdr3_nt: TGTGCCAGCAGCTCGGGGCAGGGGCCTAGTCAGCCCCAGCATTTT
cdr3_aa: CASSSGQGPSQPQHF

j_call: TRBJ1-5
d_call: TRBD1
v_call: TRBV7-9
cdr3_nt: TGTGCCAGCAGCTCTGGACAGGGGGCAATAAGCAATCAGCCCCAGCATTTT
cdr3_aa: CASSSGQGAISNQPQHF

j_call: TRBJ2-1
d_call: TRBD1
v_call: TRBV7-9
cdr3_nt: TGTGCCAGCAGCAACCTGGACAGGATTGGTGGGGGCTCCTACAATGAGCAGTTCTTC
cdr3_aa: CASSNLDRIGGGSYNEQFF